This T cell receptor (beta chain) emerged from a study of long-term antiretroviral therapy in people with HIV. The run of the v3.0 immunoSEQ assay was at survey level. Libraries were prepared by immunoSEQ multiplex PCR; TCRdb keeps only in-frame clonotypes and omits some of them. The sample holds tens of thousands of clones, roughly 92% seen once. This clone came up once. This TCR derives from a woman aged 50 to 60 with HIV. The material was unsorted PBMCs, obtained 4.4 years after starting antiretroviral therapy.

This chain's CDR3 is CASQTRDRNTEAFF. The CDR3 DNA is TGTGCCAGCCAGACCCGGGACAGAAACACTGAAGCTTTCTTT. The chain has TRBV6-5 and TRBJ1-1; 7 nucleotides match TRBD1. The CDR3 length is 14 residues. Germline CDR1 reads MNHEY; CDR2 reads SVGAGI. The trim removed 8 bases at V and 2 bases at J, leaving 8 bases unmatched.